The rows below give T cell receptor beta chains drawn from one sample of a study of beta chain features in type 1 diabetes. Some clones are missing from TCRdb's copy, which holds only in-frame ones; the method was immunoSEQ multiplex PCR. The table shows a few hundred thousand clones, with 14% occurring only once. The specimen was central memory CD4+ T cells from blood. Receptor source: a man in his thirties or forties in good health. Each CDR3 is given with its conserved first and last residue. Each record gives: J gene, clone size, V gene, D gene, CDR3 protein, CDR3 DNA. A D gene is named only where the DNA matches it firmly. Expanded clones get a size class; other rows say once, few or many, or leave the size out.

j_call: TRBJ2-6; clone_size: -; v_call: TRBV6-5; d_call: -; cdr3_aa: CASSYSGTGANVLTF; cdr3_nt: TGTGCCAGCAGTTACTCGGGCACTGGGGCCAACGTCCTGACTTTC
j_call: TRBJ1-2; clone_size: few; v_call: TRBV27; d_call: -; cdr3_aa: CASSLWPPDILYGYTF; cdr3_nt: TGTGCCAGCAGTTTATGGCCTCCAGACATTCTCTATGGCTACACCTTC
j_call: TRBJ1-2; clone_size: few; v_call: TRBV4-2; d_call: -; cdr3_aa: CASSQRGDTYGYTF; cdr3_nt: TGTGCCAGCAGCCAACGGGGGGACACCTATGGCTACACCTTC
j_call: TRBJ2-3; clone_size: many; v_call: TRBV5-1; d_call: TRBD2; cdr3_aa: CASSREGLPRGTQYF; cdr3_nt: TGCGCCAGCAGCCGGGAGGGACTACCGCGAGGCACGCAGTATTTT
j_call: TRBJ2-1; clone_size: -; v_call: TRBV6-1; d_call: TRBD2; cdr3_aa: CASSGPSGANNEQFF; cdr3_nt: TGTGCCAGCAGTGGACCTAGCGGGGCAAACAATGAGCAGTTCTTC
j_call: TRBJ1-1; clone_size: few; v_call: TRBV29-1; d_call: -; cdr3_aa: CSVGTTPGGAFF; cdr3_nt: TGCAGCGTTGGGACAACGCCTGGTGGGGCTTTCTTT
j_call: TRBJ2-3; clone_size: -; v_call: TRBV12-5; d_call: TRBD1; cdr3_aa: CASGPGQGRDTQYF; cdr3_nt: TGTGCTAGTGGACCGGGACAGGGCCGGGATACGCAGTATTTT
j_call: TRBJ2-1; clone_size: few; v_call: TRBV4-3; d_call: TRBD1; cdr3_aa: CASSQAGTGLNEQFF; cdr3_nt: TGCGCCAGCAGCCAAGCCGGGACAGGGTTAAATGAGCAGTTCTTC
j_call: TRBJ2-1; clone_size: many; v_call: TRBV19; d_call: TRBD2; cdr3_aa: CASSIVIRGGLFF; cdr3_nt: TGTGCCAGTAGTATCGTTATTCGCGGGGGGTTGTTCTTC
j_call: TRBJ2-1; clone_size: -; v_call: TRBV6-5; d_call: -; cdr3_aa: CAVRDLSRGEQFF; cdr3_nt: TGTGCCGTCCGGGACCTTTCCCGGGGGGAGCAGTTCTTC
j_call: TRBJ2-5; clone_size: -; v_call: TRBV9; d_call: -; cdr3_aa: CASSITPQQETQYF; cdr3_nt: TGTGCCAGCAGCATAACCCCGCAACAAGAGACCCAGTACTTC
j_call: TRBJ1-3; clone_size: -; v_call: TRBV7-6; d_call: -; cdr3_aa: CASSTSSGNTIYF; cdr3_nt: TGTGCCAGCAGTACAAGCTCTGGAAACACCATATATTTT
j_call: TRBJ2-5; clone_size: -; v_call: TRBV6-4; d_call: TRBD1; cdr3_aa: CASSAGTGVKGNQETQYF; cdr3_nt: TGTGCCAGCAGCGCCGGGACAGGCGTTAAGGGTAACCAAGAGACCCAGTACTTC
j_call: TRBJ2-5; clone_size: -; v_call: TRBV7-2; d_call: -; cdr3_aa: CASSLVGGGSETQYF; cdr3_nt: TGTGCCAGCAGCTTAGTCGGGGGAGGTAGTGAGACCCAGTACTTC
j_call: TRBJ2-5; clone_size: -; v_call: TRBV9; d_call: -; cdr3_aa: CASSETPTTLQETQYF; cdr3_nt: TGTGCCAGCAGCGAAACTCCGACAACGCTCCAAGAGACCCAGTACTTC